This is a list of T cell receptor beta chains from one sample in a study of blood T cell repertoires in COVID-19. Sequencing was performed with immunoSEQ multiplex PCR; in TCRdb, only in-frame clones are kept and a portion is missing. The sample consists of hundreds of thousands of clones, over 85% of them appearing once. Source material: PBMCs or T cells enriched from blood (not recorded which). The receptors here all came from a man aged 55-75 years who had recovered from COVID-19. Both conserved end residues are part of each CDR3. Fields, in order: J gene, D gene, clone size, V gene, CDR3 DNA, CDR3 protein. A D gene is named only where the DNA matches it firmly. Not every row has a clone size; where given, it reads once, few, many or a size class.

TRBJ2-1 TRBD1 once TRBV18 TGTGCCAGCTCACCCAGGTCAGGGGGAGATGAGCAGTTCTTC CASSPRSGGDEQFF
TRBJ2-1 - - TRBV21-1 TGTGCCAGCATAGCTAGCGGGAGGGCCGTTGAGCAGTTCTTC CASIASGRAVEQFF
TRBJ1-6 - - TRBV27 TGTGCCAGCAGTATCGGACAAATATATAATTCACCCCTCCACTTT CASSIGQIYNSPLHF
TRBJ2-7 TRBD1 - TRBV19 TGTGCCAGTAGCGACCGGGACAGACGGTACGAGCAGTACTTC CASSDRDRRYEQYF
TRBJ1-2 - once TRBV19 TGTGCCAGTACTGCCTATAACTATGGCTACACCTTC CASTAYNYGYTF
TRBJ1-6 - - TRBV6-5 TGTGCCAGCAGTCAGACAGATAATTCACCCCTCCACTTT CASSQTDNSPLHF
TRBJ2-3 TRBD2 - TRBV4-2 TGTGCCAGCAGCCAAGAAGCTAGCGGGGGCTTGGATACGCAGTATTTT CASSQEASGGLDTQYF
TRBJ2-7 TRBD1 - TRBV7-8 TGTGCCAGCAGCTTAGACAGGGGCCATACCTACGAGCAGTACTTC CASSLDRGHTYEQYF
TRBJ2-5 TRBD2 - TRBV11-3 TGTGCCAGCAGCTTTCACCAACTAGCGGGGGAGACCCAGTACTTC CASSFHQLAGETQYF
TRBJ1-3 - - TRBV11-2 TGTGCCAGCAGCACACAAGGAAACACCATATATTTT CASSTQGNTIYF
TRBJ1-5 - - TRBV2 TGTGCCAGCAGCCAACCCCCGGAGGGTCAGCCCCAGCATTTT CASSQPPEGQPQHF
TRBJ1-2 TRBD1 - TRBV11-2 TGTGCCAGCAGCTTAGTCCCAGGGGGCGGTCGGGGCTACACCTTC CASSLVPGGGRGYTF
TRBJ1-4 - - TRBV7-8 TGTGCCAGCAGTGGGGGCGGCTGGGGCACTAATGAAAAACTGTTTTTT CASSGGGWGTNEKLFF
TRBJ1-2 - - TRBV28 TGTGCCAGCAGTGCCAGGCTCTATGGCTACACCTTC CASSARLYGYTF
TRBJ1-2 TRBD1 once TRBV28 TGTGCCAGCAGGCCGGGACAGGGCTCTTCGCTCCGGCGGGGCTACACCTTC CASRPGQGSSLRRGYTF
TRBJ2-1 TRBD2 - TRBV15 TGTGCCACCAGCAGAGATCTCCAGCGGGGGAACTACAATGAGCAGTTCTTC CATSRDLQRGNYNEQFF
TRBJ2-1 TRBD2 - TRBV10-2 TGCGCCAGCAGTCGGAGCGGGGCCCACAGCTCCTACAATGAGCAGTTCTTC CASSRSGAHSSYNEQFF
TRBJ2-1 TRBD2 - TRBV24-1 TGTGCCACCAGTGATTTTACTAGCGGGAGCAATGAGCAGTTCTTC CATSDFTSGSNEQFF
TRBJ1-5 TRBD1 few TRBV5-1 TGCGCCAGCAGCTTGGGGACAGGGCAGCCCCAGCATTTT CASSLGTGQPQHF
TRBJ1-5 TRBD1 - TRBV28 TGTGCCAGCAGCGACCGACAGGGGAATCAGCCCCAGCATTTT CASSDRQGNQPQHF
TRBJ2-5 - - TRBV4-1 TGCGCCAGCAGCCGCCGGGACACTCTCCAAGAGACCCAGTACTTC CASSRRDTLQETQYF
TRBJ1-2 - - TRBV7-9 TGTGCCAGCAGCTTACAGGCTAACTATGGCTACACCTTC CASSLQANYGYTF
TRBJ1-1 - - TRBV5-1 TGCGCCAGCAGCTTGGCGGGGATGAACACTGAAGCTTTCTTT CASSLAGMNTEAFF
TRBJ1-5 - - TRBV7-8 TGTGCCAGCAGCTTAGTTGGGTGGTTTAGGGTAGGGGGTCAGCCCCAGCATTTT CASSLVGWFRVGGQPQHF
TRBJ2-1 TRBD2 - TRBV27 TGTGCCAGCTCAAGCGGGGTAACCTACAATGAGCAGTTCTTC CASSSGVTYNEQFF
TRBJ1-1 - few TRBV19 TGTGCCAGTGGACTGGCGGGAGGGCCCACTGAAGCTTTCTTT CASGLAGGPTEAFF
TRBJ2-7 - - TRBV9 TGTGCCAGCAGCGTAGAGGCAAGGGGCGACGAGCAGTACTTC CASSVEARGDEQYF
TRBJ1-2 TRBD1 - TRBV11-2 TGTGCCAGCAGCGGGGCTGGACAGGGGAGGATCAACTATGGCTACACCTTC CASSGAGQGRINYGYTF
TRBJ2-3 - - TRBV15 TGTGCCACCAGTATCAGGGTTACGTCAGATACGCAGTATTTT CATSIRVTSDTQYF
TRBJ2-1 - - TRBV10-1 TGCGCCAGCAGTGAGGGGCCCTACAATGAGCAGTTCTTC CASSEGPYNEQFF
TRBJ1-2 - - TRBV19 TGTGCCAGTAGTATACCGGGGTCCCCTAACTATGGCTACACCTTC CASSIPGSPNYGYTF
TRBJ2-2 - few TRBV6-4 TGTGCCAGCAGTGATGGGGGGACTAACACCGGGGAGCTGTTTTTT CASSDGGTNTGELFF
TRBJ2-7 TRBD1 - TRBV6-5 TGTGCCAGCAGTAGGGACAGGGACTACGAGCAGTACTTC CASSRDRDYEQYF
TRBJ1-1 - - TRBV4-1 TGCGCCAGCAGCCAAGATAGGGCACGGGAGTTTGAAGCTTTCTTT CASSQDRAREFEAFF
TRBJ2-7 - - TRBV18 TGTGCCAGCTCCCCTCGGCAGGGAACCTACGAGCAGTACTTC CASSPRQGTYEQYF
TRBJ1-2 TRBD1 - TRBV3-1/TRBV3-2 TGTGCCAGCAGCAGGCGGACAGGGGTCGGCTACACCTTC CASSRRTGVGYTF
TRBJ2-2 TRBD2 - TRBV7-3 TGTGCCAGCAGCCAACTAGCGGGAGGGCCACACGGGGAGCTGTTTTTT CASSQLAGGPHGELFF
TRBJ1-2 TRBD1 - TRBV14 TGTGCCAGCAGCCCCCGACAGGGTGACGGCTACACCTTC CASSPRQGDGYTF
TRBJ1-3 - - TRBV18 TGTGCCAGCTCACCAGAGGGTACCACTACCATATATTTT CASSPEGTTTIYF
TRBJ1-2 TRBD1 few TRBV19 TGTGCCAGTAGTATCAAGGACAGGGTATTCTATGGCTACACCTTC CASSIKDRVFYGYTF
TRBJ1-2 - - TRBV5-6 TGTGCCAGCAGCCGCGGACAGCTACTTTTATACTATGGCTACACCTTC CASSRGQLLLYYGYTF
TRBJ2-3 TRBD1 - TRBV7-2 TGTGCCAGCAGCCGGACAGGGACTGACTGGGGCACAGATACGCAGTATTTT CASSRTGTDWGTDTQYF
TRBJ1-1 - - TRBV4-1 TGCGCCAGCAGCCCTAAACAGGGGAACACTGAAGCTTTCTTT CASSPKQGNTEAFF
TRBJ1-5 TRBD1 - TRBV28 TGTGCCAGCAGATGGGGGGGGACAGGGATTCAGCCCCAGCATTTT CASRWGGTGIQPQHF
TRBJ2-3 - - TRBV30 TGTGCCTGGAGTCCGGACTTTACTACGCAGTATTTT CAWSPDFTTQYF
TRBJ2-1 TRBD2 - TRBV29-1 TGCAGCGTCGTGGATTTTACGGGGGGGATTCACAATGAGCAGTTCTTC CSVVDFTGGIHNEQFF
TRBJ1-1 TRBD1 - TRBV18 TGTGCCAGCTCACCTACAGGGGGGGATGAAGCTTTCTTT CASSPTGGDEAFF
TRBJ2-3 - - TRBV25-1 TGTGCCAGCAGTGATGCATCGAGGGTCGAAACGCAGTATTTT CASSDASRVETQYF
TRBJ1-5 - - TRBV4-3 TGCGCCAGCAGCCAAGTCACAGATCAGCCCCAGCATTTT CASSQVTDQPQHF
TRBJ2-5 - few TRBV2 TGTGCCAGCACCCGACCCCGCGGGACCCAGTACTTC CASTRPRGTQYF
TRBJ1-5 TRBD1 - TRBV19 TGTGCCAGTAGTCCCCGGGACAGGCATCAGCCCCAGCATTTT CASSPRDRHQPQHF
TRBJ1-1 TRBD1 - TRBV19 TGTGCCAGTAGTACCACCAGGGGGCCTTTCAACACTGAAGCTTTCTTT CASSTTRGPFNTEAFF
TRBJ2-1 TRBD1 - TRBV2 TGTGCCAGCAGTGACAGGACAGGCTATAATGAGCAGTTCTTC CASSDRTGYNEQFF
TRBJ1-1 TRBD1 - TRBV19 TGTGCCAGTAGGACAACCCGACAGGGGGCAACTGAAGCTTTCTTT CASRTTRQGATEAFF
TRBJ2-2 TRBD2 - TRBV7-7 TGTGCTAGCAGCGCTCGAATAGCGGGAGGCCTTTCCGGGGAGCTGTTTTTT CASSARIAGGLSGELFF